This T cell receptor beta chain was identified during a study of regulatory T cells in long-lasting Graves disease. Study-level background: Graves' patients (newly diagnosed) had been on antithyroid drugs under 3 months.

This clonotype was found a few times. iRepertoire HTBI primers and Arm-PCR of CDR3 regions built TCR beta libraries. Each CDR3 protein is one row after TCRdb ran MiXCR on the multiplex PCR reads. The sample consists of about 620,000 distinct CDR3 sequences, 15% to 20% of them appearing once. Time point indicated: newly diagnosed GD, antithyroid drugs for less than 3 months. After RNA was extracted from PBMCs, the TCR library was made from it. Patient provenance is recorded as an endocrinology department in Xi'an, China. These data also formed part of another study, on T cells in Graves' hyperthyroidism and ophthalmopathy. As reported in that work: In patients aged 18 to 65, hyperthyroidism was newly diagnosed, with duration under 2 months. In simple terms, a model built on 13 V-J features told ophthalmopathy apart from stable hyperthyroidism.

Here the sequenced sample was peripheral blood mononuclear cells (PBMCs), taken at new diagnosis, from a patient treated with antithyroid drugs. The sequence derives from a young woman with Graves disease.

CDR3 nucleotides: TGTGCCAGCAGGGAAGAGACAGGGAAGGGGACAATGAGGCAGTTCTTC. Translated: CASREETGKGTMRQFF. The chain uses TRBV5-6 and TRBJ2-1; 7 nucleotides align to TRBD1. Trimming took 5 bases from V and 12 from J; bases not matched to a gene: 20. The germline V gene has CDR1 SGHDT and CDR2 YYEEEE. CDR3 length equals 16 residues.